Listed below are T cell receptor beta chains from one sample, sequenced in a study of blood T cell repertoires in COVID-19. The data were produced by immunoSEQ multiplex PCR, yet TCRdb's version contains in-frame clones alone and is incomplete. This sample has under 150,000 clones, with around four fifths found just once. Sequencing was performed on peripheral blood. The origin of the receptors is a man of 80 years or more with acute or convalescent COVID-19. The CDR3 runs from the conserved cysteine through the conserved F or W. D genes are given only for firm matches. Only some rows state a clone size, as once, few, many or a class for expanded clones.

J: TRBJ1-2
V: TRBV20-1
size: -
D: -
DNA: TGCAGTGCTAGTACCAGTCCGAACTATGGCTACACCTTC
CDR3: CSASTSPNYGYTF

J: TRBJ2-5
V: TRBV6-5
size: -
D: -
DNA: TGTGCCAGCAGTTCCCAGGCGACGGCCCGGACCCAGTACTTC
CDR3: CASSSQATARTQYF

J: TRBJ2-1
V: TRBV6-5
size: -
D: TRBD2
DNA: TGTGCCAGCTCCAGACTAGCGGGGACCCAAAGGCCGGTCTTC
CDR3: CASSRLAGTQRPVF

J: TRBJ2-7
V: TRBV27
size: -
D: TRBD1
DNA: TGTGCCAGCAGTTCACCCGGGACAGGGGTGTGGGAGCAGTACTTC
CDR3: CASSSPGTGVWEQYF

J: TRBJ1-6
V: TRBV4-1
size: -
D: -
DNA: TGCGCCAGCAGCTCCTCGTACACCCGCGTAGCGGGGGGGCGATCACCCCTCCACTTT
CDR3: CASSSSYTRVAGGRSPLHF

J: TRBJ2-1
V: TRBV5-1
size: few
D: TRBD2
DNA: TGCGCCAGCAGCGTAGACAGGGGGCGAGGGACTAGCGGGGCTAGGAGCTCCTACAATGAGCAGTTCTTC
CDR3: CASSVDRGRGTSGARSSYNEQFF

J: TRBJ1-2
V: TRBV2
size: -
D: -
DNA: TGTGCCAGCCTCTTGGGTGGCAGGGGCTATGGCTACACCTTC
CDR3: CASLLGGRGYGYTF

J: TRBJ2-3
V: TRBV6-4
size: -
D: -
DNA: TGTGCCAGCAGTAACCCTTACTGGGCGGATACGCAGTATTTT
CDR3: CASSNPYWADTQYF

J: TRBJ2-7
V: TRBV19
size: -
D: -
DNA: TGTGCCAGTAGTAGGACGGGGACCTACGAGCAGTACTTC
CDR3: CASSRTGTYEQYF

J: TRBJ1-2
V: TRBV10-3
size: -
D: -
DNA: TGTGCCATCGCCCTTTCCCCACAGGGTCCGACCTATGGCTACACCTTC
CDR3: CAIALSPQGPTYGYTF

J: TRBJ1-5
V: TRBV18
size: once
D: -
DNA: TGTGCCAGCTCACCACCGGGGCAGGTCAGCAATCAGCCCCAGCATTTT
CDR3: CASSPPGQVSNQPQHF

J: TRBJ2-6
V: TRBV5-8
size: once
D: TRBD1
DNA: TGTGCCAGCAGTCACCGGACAGGGGCTGGGGCCAACGTCCTGACTTTC
CDR3: CASSHRTGAGANVLTF

J: TRBJ2-5
V: TRBV7-2
size: -
D: TRBD2
DNA: TGTGCCAGCAGCGATAATAGCGGGGGGCAGACTCGTGACTTC
CDR3: CASSDNSGGQTRDF

J: TRBJ2-2
V: TRBV5-3
size: -
D: TRBD1
DNA: TGTGCCAGAAGCACGGGACAGGGGAACACCGGGGAGCTGTTTTTT
CDR3: CARSTGQGNTGELFF

J: TRBJ2-7
V: TRBV4-1
size: few
D: -
DNA: TGCGCCAGCAGCCAAGAAAACGGGGGCTCCTACGAGCAGTACTTC
CDR3: CASSQENGGSYEQYF